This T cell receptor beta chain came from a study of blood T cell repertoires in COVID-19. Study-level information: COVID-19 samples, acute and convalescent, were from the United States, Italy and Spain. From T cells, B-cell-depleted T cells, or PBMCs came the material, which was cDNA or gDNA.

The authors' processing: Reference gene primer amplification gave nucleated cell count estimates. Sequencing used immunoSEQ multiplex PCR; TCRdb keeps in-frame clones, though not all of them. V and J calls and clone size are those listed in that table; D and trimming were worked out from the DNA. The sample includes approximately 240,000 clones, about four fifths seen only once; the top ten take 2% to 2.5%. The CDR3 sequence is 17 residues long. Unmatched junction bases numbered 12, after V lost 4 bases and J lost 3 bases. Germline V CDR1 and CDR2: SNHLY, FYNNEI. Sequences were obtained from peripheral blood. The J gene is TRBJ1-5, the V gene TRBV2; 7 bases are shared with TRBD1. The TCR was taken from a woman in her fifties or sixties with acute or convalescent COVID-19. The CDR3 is CASSVDREAGLNQPQHF. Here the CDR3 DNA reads TGTGCCAGCAGTGTAGACAGGGAGGCCGGACTCAATCAGCCCCAGCATTTT. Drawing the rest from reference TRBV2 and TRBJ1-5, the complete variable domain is EPEVTQTPSHQVTQMGQEVILRCVPISNHLYFYWYRQILGQKVEFLVSFYNNEISEKSEIFDDQFSVERPDGSNFTLKIRSTKLEDSAMYFCASSVDREAGLNQPQHFGDGTRLSIL.